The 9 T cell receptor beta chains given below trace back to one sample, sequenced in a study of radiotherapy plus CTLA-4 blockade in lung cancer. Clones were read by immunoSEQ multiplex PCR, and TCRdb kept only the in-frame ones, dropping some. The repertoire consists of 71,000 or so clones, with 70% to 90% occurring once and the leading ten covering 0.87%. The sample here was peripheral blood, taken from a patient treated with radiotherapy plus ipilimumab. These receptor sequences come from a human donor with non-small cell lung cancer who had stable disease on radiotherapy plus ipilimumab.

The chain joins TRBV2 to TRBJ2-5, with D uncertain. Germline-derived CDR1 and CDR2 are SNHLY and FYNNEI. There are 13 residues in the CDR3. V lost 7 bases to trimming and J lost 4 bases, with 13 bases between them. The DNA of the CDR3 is TGTGCCAGCAACTTCCCCCGGCGAGAGACCCAGTACTTC. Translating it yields CASNFPRRETQYF.

The CDR3 DNA reads as TGTGCCACCCTGGAGGGGGAAAAACTGTTTTTT. It specifies CATLEGEKLFF. The chain combines TRBV25-1 with TRBJ1-4; D might be TRBD1 (5 bases). The CDR3 extends over 11 amino acids. Trimming pared 10 bases from V and 8 bases from J, leaving 11 bases between. Germline-derived CDR1 and CDR2 are MGHDK and SYGVNS.

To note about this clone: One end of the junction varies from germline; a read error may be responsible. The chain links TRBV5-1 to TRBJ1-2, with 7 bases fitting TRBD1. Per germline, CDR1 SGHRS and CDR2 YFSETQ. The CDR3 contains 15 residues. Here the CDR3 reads CASRLARGFGDGYTF. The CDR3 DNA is TGCGCCAGCAGATTGGCCAGGGGGTTTGGGGACGGCTACACCTTC.

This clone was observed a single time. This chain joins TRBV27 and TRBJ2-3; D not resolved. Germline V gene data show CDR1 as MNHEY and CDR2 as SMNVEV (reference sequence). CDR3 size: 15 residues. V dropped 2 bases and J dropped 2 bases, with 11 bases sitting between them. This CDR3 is CASSLPRTPTDTQYF. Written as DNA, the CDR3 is TGTGCCAGCAGTTTACCCCGCACTCCCACAGATACGCAGTATTTT.

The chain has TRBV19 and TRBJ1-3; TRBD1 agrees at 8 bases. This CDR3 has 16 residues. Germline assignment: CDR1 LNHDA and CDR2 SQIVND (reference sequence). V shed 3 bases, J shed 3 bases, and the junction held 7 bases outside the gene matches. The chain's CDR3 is CASSIQGTGVGNTIYF. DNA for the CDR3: TGTGCCAGTAGTATTCAGGGGACAGGAGTTGGAAACACCATATATTTT. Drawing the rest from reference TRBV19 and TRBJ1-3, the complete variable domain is DGGITQSPKYLFRKEGQNVTLSCEQNLNHDAMYWYRQDPGQGLRLIYYSQIVNDFQKGDIAEGYSVSREKKESFPLTVTSAQKNPTAFYLCASSIQGTGVGNTIYFGEGSWLTVV.

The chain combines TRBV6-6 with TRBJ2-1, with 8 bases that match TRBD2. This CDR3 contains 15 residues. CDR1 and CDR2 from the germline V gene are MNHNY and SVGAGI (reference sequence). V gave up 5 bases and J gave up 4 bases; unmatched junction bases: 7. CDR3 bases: TGTGCCAGCAGTCCCGGGACTAGGGGTTACAATGAGCAGTTCTTC. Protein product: CASSPGTRGYNEQFF.

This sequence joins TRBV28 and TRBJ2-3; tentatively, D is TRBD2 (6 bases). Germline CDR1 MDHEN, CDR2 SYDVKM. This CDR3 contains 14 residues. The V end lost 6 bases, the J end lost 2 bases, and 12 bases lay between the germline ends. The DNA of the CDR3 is TGTGCCAGCAGCCTCGGGGGAGCCACAGATACGCAGTATTTT. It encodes CASSLGGATDTQYF. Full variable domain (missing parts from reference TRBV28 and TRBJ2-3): DVKVTQSSRYLVKRTGEKVFLECVQDMDHENMFWYRQDPGLGLRLIYFSYDVKMKEKGDIPEGYSVSREKKERFSLILESASTNQTSMYLCASSLGGATDTQYFGPGTRLTVL.

The CDR3 sequence is CASSGGQGNTYEQYF. The DNA for the CDR3 is TGTGCCAGCAGTGGAGGACAGGGCAACACCTACGAGCAGTACTTC. The chain combines TRBV27 with TRBJ2-7; 8 positions agree with TRBD1. After removal of 5 bases from V and 2 bases from J, the junction contained 8 bases not matched to a gene. Germline-derived CDR1 and CDR2 are MNHEY and SMNVEV (reference sequence). The CDR3 runs to 15 residues.

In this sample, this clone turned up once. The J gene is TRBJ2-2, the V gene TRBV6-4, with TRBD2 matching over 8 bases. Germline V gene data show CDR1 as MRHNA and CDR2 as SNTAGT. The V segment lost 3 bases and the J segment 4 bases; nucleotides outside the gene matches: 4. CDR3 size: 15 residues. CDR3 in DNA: TGTGCCAGCAGTGAATCAAGCGGGGGCACCGGGGAGCTGTTTTTT. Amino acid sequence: CASSESSGGTGELFF.